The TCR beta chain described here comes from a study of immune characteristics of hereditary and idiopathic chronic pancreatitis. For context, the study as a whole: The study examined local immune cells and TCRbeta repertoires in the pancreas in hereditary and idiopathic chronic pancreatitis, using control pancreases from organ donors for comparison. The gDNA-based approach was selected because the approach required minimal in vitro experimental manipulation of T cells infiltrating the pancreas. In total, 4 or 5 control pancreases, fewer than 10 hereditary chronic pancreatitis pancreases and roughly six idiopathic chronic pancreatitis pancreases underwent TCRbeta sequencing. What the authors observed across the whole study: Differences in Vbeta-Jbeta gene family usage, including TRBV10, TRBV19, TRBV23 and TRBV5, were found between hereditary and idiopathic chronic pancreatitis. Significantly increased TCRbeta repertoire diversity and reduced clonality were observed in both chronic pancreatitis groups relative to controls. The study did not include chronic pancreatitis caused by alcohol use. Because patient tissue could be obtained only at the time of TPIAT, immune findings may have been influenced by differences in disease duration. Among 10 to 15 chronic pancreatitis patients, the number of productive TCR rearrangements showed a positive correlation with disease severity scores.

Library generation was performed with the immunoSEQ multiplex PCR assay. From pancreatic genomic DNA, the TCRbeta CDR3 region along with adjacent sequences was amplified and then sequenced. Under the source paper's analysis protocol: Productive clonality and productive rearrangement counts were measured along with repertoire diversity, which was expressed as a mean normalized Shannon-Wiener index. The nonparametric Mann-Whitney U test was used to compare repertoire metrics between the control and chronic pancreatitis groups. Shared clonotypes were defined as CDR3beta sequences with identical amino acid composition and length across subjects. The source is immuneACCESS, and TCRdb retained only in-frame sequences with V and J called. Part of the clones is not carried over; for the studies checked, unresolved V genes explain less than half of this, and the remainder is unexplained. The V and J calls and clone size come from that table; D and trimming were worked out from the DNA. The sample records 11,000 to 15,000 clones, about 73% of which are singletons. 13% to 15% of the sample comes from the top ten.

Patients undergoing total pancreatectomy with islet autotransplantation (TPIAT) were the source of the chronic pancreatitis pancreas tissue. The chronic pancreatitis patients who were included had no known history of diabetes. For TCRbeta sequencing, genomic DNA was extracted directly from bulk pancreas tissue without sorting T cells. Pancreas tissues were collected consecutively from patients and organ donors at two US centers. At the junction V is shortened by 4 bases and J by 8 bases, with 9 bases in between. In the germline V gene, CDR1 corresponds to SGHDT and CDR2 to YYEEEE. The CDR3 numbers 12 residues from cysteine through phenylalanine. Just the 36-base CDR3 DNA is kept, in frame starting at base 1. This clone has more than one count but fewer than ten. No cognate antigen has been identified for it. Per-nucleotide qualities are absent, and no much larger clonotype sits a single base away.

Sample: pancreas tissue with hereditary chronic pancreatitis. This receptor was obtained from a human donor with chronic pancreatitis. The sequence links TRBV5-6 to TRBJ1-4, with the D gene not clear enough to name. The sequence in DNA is TGTGCCAGCAGCCGGCGTGCCGAAAAACTGTTTTTT. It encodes CASSRRAEKLFF. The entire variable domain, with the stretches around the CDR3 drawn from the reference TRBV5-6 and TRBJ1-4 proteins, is DAGVTQSPTHLIKTRGQQVTLRCSPKSGHDTVSWYQQALGQGPQFIFQYYEEEERQRGNFPDRFSGHQFPNYSSELNVNALLLGDSALYLCASSRRAEKLFFGSGTQLSVL.